The source of this T cell receptor beta chain is a study of type 1 and type 2 diabetes patients. Across the whole study: The cohort mixed type 1 diabetes, type 2 diabetes and nondiabetic donors. Magnetic bead positive selection isolated CD4+ or CD8+ T cells from PBMCs.

Broader study findings: With limited T2D and control samples, some T1D-only expanded clones may not be T1D-specific. Groups were not age- or gender-matched, which may bias interpretation.

V lost 8 bases and J lost 1, with 13 bases in between. Germline CDR1 and CDR2: LNHDA and SQIVND (reference sequence). CDR3 size: 14 residues. Points on this clonotype: Its specificity is unknown.

The PCR template was genomic DNA. A primer set of 30 forward and 13 reverse primers amplified the CDR3. In TCRdb, the multiplex PCR reads were re-called with MiXCR into one record per CDR3 protein. The sample has 250,000 or so distinct CDR3 sequences, approximately 45% seen once; the top ten hold roughly 13%. The sequenced sample was peripheral blood mononuclear cells (PBMCs). The chain carries TRBV19 and TRBJ2-3, with D unclear. This clonotype originated in a man between 18 and 35 years old with type 2 diabetes. In DNA form, the CDR3 reads TGTGCCAGTCAGGACCACAAGGGCACAGATACGCAGTATTTT. As protein: CASQDHKGTDTQYF.